This T cell receptor (beta chain) was captured by sequencing in a study of blood T cells in healthy people across ages. Germline CDR1 MGHRA, CDR2 YSYEKL. The CDR3 totals 16 residues. The V and J ends lost 4 bases and 4 bases, in that order; junction bases with no gene match: 4. A sample-barcoded 5' primer and a J-beta primer mix were used in a second PCR of about 7 to 12 cycles. TCRdb reprocessed the 5' RACE reads with MiXCR, giving one entry per CDR3 protein. The sample holds around 1.7 million distinct CDR3 sequences; about 30% are singletons and the top ten take 6.5% to 8.5%. This clonotype was seen only a few times.

V usage is TRBV4-1 and J usage is TRBJ2-3, with 14 nucleotides matching TRBD2. The source of this sequence is a woman aged 25-40 years in good health. The sample taken for sequencing was blood. For the CDR3, the DNA is TGCGCCAGCAGCCGACTAGCGGGGGGGTCCGCAGATACGCAGTATTTT. Translation: CASSRLAGGSADTQYF.